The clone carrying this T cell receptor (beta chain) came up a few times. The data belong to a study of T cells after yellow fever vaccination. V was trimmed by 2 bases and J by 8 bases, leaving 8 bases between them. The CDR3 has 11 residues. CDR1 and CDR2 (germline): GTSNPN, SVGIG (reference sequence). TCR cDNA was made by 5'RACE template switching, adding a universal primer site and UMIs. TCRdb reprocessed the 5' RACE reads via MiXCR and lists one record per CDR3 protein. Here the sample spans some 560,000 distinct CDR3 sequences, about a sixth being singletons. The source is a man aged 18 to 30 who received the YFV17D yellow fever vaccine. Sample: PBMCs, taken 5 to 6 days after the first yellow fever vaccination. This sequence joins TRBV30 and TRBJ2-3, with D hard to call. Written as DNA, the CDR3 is TGTGCCTGGAGTCCCGAAGGTACGCAGTATTTT. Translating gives CAWSPEGTQYF.